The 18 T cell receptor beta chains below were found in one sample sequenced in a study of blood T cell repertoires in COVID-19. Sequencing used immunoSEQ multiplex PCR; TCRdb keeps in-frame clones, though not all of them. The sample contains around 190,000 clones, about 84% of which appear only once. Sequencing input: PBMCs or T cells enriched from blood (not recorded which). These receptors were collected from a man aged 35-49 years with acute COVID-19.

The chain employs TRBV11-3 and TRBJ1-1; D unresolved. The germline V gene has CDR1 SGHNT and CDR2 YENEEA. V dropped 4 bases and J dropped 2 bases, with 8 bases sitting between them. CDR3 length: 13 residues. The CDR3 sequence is CASSSMANTEAFF. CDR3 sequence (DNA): TGTGCCAGCAGCTCGATGGCAAACACTGAAGCTTTCTTT.

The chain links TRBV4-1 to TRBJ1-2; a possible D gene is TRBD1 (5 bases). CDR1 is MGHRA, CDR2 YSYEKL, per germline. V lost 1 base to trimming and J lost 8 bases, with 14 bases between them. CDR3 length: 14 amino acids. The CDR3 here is CASSQGQGDDGYTF. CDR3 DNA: TGCGCCAGCAGCCAAGGTCAAGGGGATGACGGCTACACCTTC.

CDR3 coding DNA: TGTGCCAGCAGCACCCAGGGGGCCTCCTACGAGCAGTACTTC. Translation: CASSTQGASYEQYF. V gene TRBV11-2 combines with J gene TRBJ2-7, with TRBD1 matching over 8 bases. Unmatched junction bases numbered 3, after V lost 5 bases and J lost 0 bases. Germline V gives CDR1 SGHAT, CDR2 FQNNGV. This CDR3 contains 14 residues.

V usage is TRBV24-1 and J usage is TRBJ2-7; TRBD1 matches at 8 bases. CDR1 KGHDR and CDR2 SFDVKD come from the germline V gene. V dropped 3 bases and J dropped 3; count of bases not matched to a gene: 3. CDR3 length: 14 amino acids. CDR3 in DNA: TGTGCCACCAGTGATGGGACAGGAGTCTACGAGCAGTACTTC. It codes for CATSDGTGVYEQYF.

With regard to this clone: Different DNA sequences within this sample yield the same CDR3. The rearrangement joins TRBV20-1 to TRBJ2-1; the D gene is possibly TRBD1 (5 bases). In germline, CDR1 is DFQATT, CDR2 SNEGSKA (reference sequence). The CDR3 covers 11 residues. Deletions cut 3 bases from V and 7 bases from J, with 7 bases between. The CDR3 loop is CSARGLNEQFF. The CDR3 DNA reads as TGCAGTGCTAGGGGGCTGAATGAGCAGTTCTTC.

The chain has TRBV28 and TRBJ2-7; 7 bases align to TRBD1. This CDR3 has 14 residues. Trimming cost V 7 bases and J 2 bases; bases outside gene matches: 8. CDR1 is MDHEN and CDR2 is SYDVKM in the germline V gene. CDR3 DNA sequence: TGTGCCAGCATCTCGGGACAGTCGACCTACGAGCAGTACTTC. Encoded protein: CASISGQSTYEQYF.

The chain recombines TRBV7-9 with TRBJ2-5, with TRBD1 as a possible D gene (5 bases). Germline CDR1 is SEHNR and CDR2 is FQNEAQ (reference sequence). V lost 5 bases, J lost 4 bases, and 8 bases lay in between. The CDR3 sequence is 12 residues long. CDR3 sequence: CASSKTGETQYF. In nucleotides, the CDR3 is TGTGCCAGCAGCAAAACAGGAGAGACCCAGTACTTC. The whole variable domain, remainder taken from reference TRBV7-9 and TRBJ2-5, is DTGVSQNPRHKITKRGQNVTFRCDPISEHNRLYWYRQTLGQGPEFLTYFQNEAQLEKSRLLSDRFSAERPKGSFSTLEIQRTEQGDSAMYLCASSKTGETQYFGPGTRLLVL.

The CDR3 reads CSVETGGGGYGYTF. In DNA, the CDR3 is TGCAGCGTTGAAACAGGGGGCGGTGGCTATGGCTACACCTTC. The chain combines TRBV29-1 with TRBJ1-2; 9 bases are shared with TRBD1. The V gene's germline CDR1 is SQVTM and CDR2 ANQGSEA. CDR3 length equals 14 residues. Trimming removed 2 bases from V and 4 bases from J; junction bases left unmatched: 5.

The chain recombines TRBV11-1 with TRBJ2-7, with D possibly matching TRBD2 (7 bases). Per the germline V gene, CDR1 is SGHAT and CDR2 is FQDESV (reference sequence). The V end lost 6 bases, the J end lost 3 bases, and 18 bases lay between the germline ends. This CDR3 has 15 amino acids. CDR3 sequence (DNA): TGTGCCAGCAGGTCGCTCGGGGGGCCAAACTACGAGCAGTACTTC. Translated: CASRSLGGPNYEQYF.

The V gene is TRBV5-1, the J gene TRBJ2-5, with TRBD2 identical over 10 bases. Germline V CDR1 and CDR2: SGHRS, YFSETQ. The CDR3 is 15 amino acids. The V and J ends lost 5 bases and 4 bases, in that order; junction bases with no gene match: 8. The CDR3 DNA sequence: TGCGCCAGCAGTCCCCGGACTAGCGGTGGAGAGACCCAGTACTTC. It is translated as CASSPRTSGGETQYF.

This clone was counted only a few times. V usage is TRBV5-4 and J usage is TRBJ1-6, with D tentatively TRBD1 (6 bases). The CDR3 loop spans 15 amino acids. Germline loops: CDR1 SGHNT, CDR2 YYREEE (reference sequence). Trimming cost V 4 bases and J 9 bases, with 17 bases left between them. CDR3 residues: CASSRSGQPASPLHF. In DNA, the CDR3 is TGTGCCAGCAGCCGGTCAGGACAGCCCGCTTCACCCCTCCACTTT.

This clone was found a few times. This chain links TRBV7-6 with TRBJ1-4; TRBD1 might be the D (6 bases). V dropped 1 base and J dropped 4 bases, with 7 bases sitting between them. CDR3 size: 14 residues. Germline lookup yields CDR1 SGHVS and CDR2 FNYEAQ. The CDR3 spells CASSLEGGNEKLFF. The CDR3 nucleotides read TGTGCCAGCAGCTTAGAAGGGGGTAATGAAAAACTGTTTTTT.

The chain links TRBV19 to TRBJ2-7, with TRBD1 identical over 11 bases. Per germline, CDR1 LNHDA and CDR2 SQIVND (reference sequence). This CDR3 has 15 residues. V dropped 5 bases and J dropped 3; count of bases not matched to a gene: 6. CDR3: CASSRRGQGDYEQYF. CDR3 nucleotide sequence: TGTGCCAGTAGTCGACGGGGACAGGGGGACTACGAGCAGTACTTC.

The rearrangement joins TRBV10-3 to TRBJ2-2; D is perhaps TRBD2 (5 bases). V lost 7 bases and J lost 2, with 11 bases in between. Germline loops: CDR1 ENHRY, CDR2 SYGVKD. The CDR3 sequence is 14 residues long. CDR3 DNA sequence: TGTGCCATCAAAGGTAGCGAAAACACCGGGGAGCTGTTTTTT. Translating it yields CAIKGSENTGELFF.

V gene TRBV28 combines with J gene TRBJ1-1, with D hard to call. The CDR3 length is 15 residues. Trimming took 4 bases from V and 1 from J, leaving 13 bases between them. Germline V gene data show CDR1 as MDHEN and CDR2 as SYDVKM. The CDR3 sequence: CASSSLQATNTEAFF. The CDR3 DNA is TGTGCCAGCAGTTCCCTCCAGGCTACGAACACTGAAGCTTTCTTT. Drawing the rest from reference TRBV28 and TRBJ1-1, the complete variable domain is DVKVTQSSRYLVKRTGEKVFLECVQDMDHENMFWYRQDPGLGLRLIYFSYDVKMKEKGDIPEGYSVSREKKERFSLILESASTNQTSMYLCASSSLQATNTEAFFGQGTRLTVV.

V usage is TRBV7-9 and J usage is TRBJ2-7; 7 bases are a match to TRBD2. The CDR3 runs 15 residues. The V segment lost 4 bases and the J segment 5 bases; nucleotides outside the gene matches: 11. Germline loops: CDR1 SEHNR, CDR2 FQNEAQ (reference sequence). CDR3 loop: CASSSRPGGSHEQYF. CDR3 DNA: TGTGCCAGCAGCTCCAGACCGGGCGGGAGTCACGAGCAGTACTTC.

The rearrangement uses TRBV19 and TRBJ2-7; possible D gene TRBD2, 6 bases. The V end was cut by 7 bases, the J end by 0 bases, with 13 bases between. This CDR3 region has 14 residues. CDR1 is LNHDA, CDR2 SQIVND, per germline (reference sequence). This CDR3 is CASNLGTFSYEQYF. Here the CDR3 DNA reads TGTGCCAGTAACCTCGGGACTTTCTCCTACGAGCAGTACTTC.

CDR3 DNA: TGTGCCAGCAGGGAGATAGTCTATGAGCAGTTCTTC. Its translation is CASREIVYEQFF. The rearrangement joins TRBV2 to TRBJ2-1; no clear D. Per the germline V gene, CDR1 is SNHLY and CDR2 is FYNNEI. V was trimmed by 6 bases and J by 8 bases, leaving 11 bases between them. The length of the CDR3 is 12 residues.